This entry lists 7 T cell receptor beta chains sequenced from one sample in a study of control samples from healthy donors and cancer patients. Some clones are missing from TCRdb's copy, which holds only in-frame ones; the method was immunoSEQ multiplex PCR. The sample lists tens of thousands of clones, approximately 86% occurring once. The specimen sequenced was blood. These receptors came from a young man in good health.

This chain joins TRBV7-8 and TRBJ1-1; D may be TRBD1 (5 bases). V dropped 0 bases and J dropped 3 bases, with 14 bases sitting between them. Germline CDR1 and CDR2: SGHVS and FQNEAQ. There are 16 residues in the CDR3. As DNA, the CDR3 is TGTGCCAGCAGCTTAGCCGGGCTGGGGCTCGACACTGAAGCTTTCTTT. Encoded protein: CASSLAGLGLDTEAFF.

The chain carries TRBV6-1 and TRBJ2-1; 7 nucleotides align to TRBD2. The CDR3 covers 15 residues. The V gene's germline CDR1 is MNHNS and CDR2 SASEGT. The V segment lost 2 bases and the J segment 4 bases; nucleotides outside the gene matches: 5. The CDR3 region has the DNA TGTGCCAGCAGTGAAATTTTAGCGGGTTACAATGAGCAGTTCTTC. Amino acids: CASSEILAGYNEQFF.

The V gene is TRBV24-1, the J gene TRBJ2-1, with 7 bases lining up with TRBD1. CDR3 length: 15 amino acids. J gave up 3 bases and V 2 bases, and 3 bases lay outside the gene matches. From germline, CDR1 is KGHDR and CDR2 SFDVKD. In nucleotides, the CDR3 is TGTGCCACCAGTGATTGGGGACAGAGCTACAATGAGCAGTTCTTC. It codes for CATSDWGQSYNEQFF.

The rearrangement links TRBV12-3 or TRBV12-4 to TRBJ1-5; unclear D gene. The CDR3 covers 13 residues. With 1 base removed from V and 7 bases from J, the gap between germline ends came to 8 bases. The CDR3 spells CASSLDFRQPQHF. CDR3 nucleotide sequence: TGTGCCAGCAGTTTAGATTTTCGGCAGCCCCAGCATTTT.

The chain joins TRBV12-3 or TRBV12-4 to TRBJ1-5; D may be TRBD1 (5 bases). This CDR3 spans 13 amino acids. V was clipped by 6 bases and J by 7 bases, with 13 bases between them. CDR3 nucleotide sequence: TGTGCCAGCAGCGCACAGGTTAGGCAGCCCCAGCATTTT. Translated, it gives CASSAQVRQPQHF.

V and J are TRBV6-5 and TRBJ1-2, with D uncertain. Trimming removed 4 bases at V and 2 bases at J, with 14 bases between. Germline-derived CDR1 and CDR2 are MNHEY and SVGAGI. This CDR3 spans 15 amino acids. Here the CDR3 DNA reads TGTGCCAGCAGTTCCCAATGGGGAGGAAACTATGGCTACACCTTC. Translation gives CASSSQWGGNYGYTF.

The chain uses TRBV7-7 and TRBJ2-2; D remains ambiguous. The germline V gene encodes CDR1 SSHAT and CDR2 FNYEAQ (reference sequence). The CDR3 is 14 amino acids. Trimming shortened V by 1 base and J by 3 bases, and 6 bases separated the two germline ends. DNA of the CDR3: TGTGCCAGCAGCTTAGACGGCTACACCGGGGAGCTGTTTTTT. Translated, it gives CASSLDGYTGELFF.